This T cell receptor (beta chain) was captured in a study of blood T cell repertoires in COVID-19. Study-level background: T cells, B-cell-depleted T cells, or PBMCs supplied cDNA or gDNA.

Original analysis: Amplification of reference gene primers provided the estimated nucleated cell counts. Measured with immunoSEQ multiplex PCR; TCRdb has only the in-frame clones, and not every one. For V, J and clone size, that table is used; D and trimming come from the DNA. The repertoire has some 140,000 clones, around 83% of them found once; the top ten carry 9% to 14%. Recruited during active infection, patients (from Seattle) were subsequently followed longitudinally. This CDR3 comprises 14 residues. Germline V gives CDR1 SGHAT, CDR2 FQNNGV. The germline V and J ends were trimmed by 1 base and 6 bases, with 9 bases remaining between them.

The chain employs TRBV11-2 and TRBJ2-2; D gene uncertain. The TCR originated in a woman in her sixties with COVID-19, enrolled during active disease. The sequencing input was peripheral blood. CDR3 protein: CASSLAGLPGELFF. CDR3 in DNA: TGTGCCAGCAGCTTAGCCGGGTTACCCGGGGAGCTGTTTTTT.